This passage covers 21 T cell receptor beta chains from one sample sequenced in a study of shared clonotypes between healthy human individuals. Profiling relied on immunoSEQ multiplex PCR, and the TCRdb table lists in-frame clones only, not all of them. This table has about 1.1 million clones, around 77% appearing once. Sample: memory CD4+ T cells from PBMCs. As to subset: CD45RA-negative fraction. The receptors were gathered from a man aged 18-30 years in good health. Some clones in this sample may be carry-over from other donors' samples.

This chain uses TRBV5-1 with TRBJ1-4; weak D call: TRBD1 (6 bases). Germline CDR1 SGHRS, CDR2 YFSETQ. The CDR3 runs to 14 residues. The V end lost 8 bases, the J end lost 3 bases, and 14 bases lay between the germline ends. This chain's CDR3 is CASTLGAANEKLFF. The CDR3 DNA reads TGCGCCAGTACTTTGGGGGCGGCTAATGAAAAACTGTTTTTT.

The rearrangement joins TRBV28 to TRBJ2-7; D could derive from TRBD1 or TRBD2 (5 bases each). Between the trimmed V and J ends, which lost 5 bases and 2 bases, there was a span of 16 bases. CDR3 length: 15 residues. Germline assignment: CDR1 MDHEN and CDR2 SYDVKM. Written as DNA, the CDR3 is TGTGCCAGCAGTCCCCCGACGGGACGACCCTACGAGCAGTACTTC. Its protein product is CASSPPTGRPYEQYF.

The chain has TRBV7-2 and TRBJ2-7; possibly TRBD2 for D (6 bases). Trimming removed 5 bases from V and 4 bases from J, with 18 bases in between. CDR3 length equals 15 residues. CDR1 SGHTA and CDR2 FQGNSA come from the germline V gene. The CDR3 reads CASSQRRELPYEQYF. CDR3 DNA: TGTGCCAGCAGCCAAAGGAGGGAGCTGCCTTACGAGCAGTACTTC.

The chain joins TRBV6-6 to TRBJ2-5, with D perhaps matching TRBD2 (6 bases). CDR1 is MNHNY and CDR2 is SVGAGI in the germline V gene (reference sequence). The CDR3 consists of 15 residues. Trimming shortened V by 4 bases and J by 5 bases, and 17 bases separated the two germline ends. The DNA of the CDR3 is TGTGCCAGCAGTTTTCCGGGACTCGATATGGAGACCCAGTACTTC. Its translation is CASSFPGLDMETQYF.

The chain uses TRBV10-2 and TRBJ2-5; the match to TRBD2 covers 10 bases. The V and J ends lost 3 bases and 6 bases, in that order; junction bases with no gene match: 7. The CDR3 runs to 15 residues. The germline V gene has CDR1 WSHSY and CDR2 SAAADI. CDR3 bases: TGCGCCAGCAGTGATTGGGCTAGCGGGAGAAAGACCCAGTACTTC. It codes for CASSDWASGRKTQYF.

The chain employs TRBV14 and TRBJ1-2; D call uncertain. This CDR3 contains 12 residues. CDR1 is SGHDN, CDR2 FVKESK, per germline. The germline V and J ends were trimmed by 1 base and 5 bases, with 5 bases remaining between them. The CDR3 sequence: CASSQAEYGYTF. The CDR3 DNA reads as TGTGCCAGCAGCCAAGCTGAGTATGGCTACACCTTC.

This clone was seen once. The J gene is TRBJ1-4, the V gene TRBV2, with D uncertain. V was trimmed by 4 bases and J by 8 bases, leaving 11 bases between them. CDR3 size: 13 residues. Per the germline V gene, CDR1 is SNHLY and CDR2 is FYNNEI. CDR3 in amino acids: CASSASRNEKLFF. CDR3 coding DNA: TGTGCCAGCAGTGCTTCACGGAACGAAAAACTGTTTTTT.

This clone was picked up many times. The rearrangement uses TRBV30 and TRBJ1-3; TRBD1 matches 7 bases. The germline V gene encodes CDR1 GTSNPN and CDR2 SVGIG (reference sequence). J gave up 4 bases and V 1 base, and 7 bases lay outside the gene matches. The CDR3 totals 15 residues. The CDR3 bases are TGTGCCTGGAGTGAGGGGGCTTTAGGAGGAAACACCATATATTTT. It yields the protein CAWSEGALGGNTIYF.

CDR3: CASSSQRTGGGETQYF. CDR3 bases: TGTGCCAGCAGTTCCCAACGGACAGGTGGCGGGGAGACCCAGTACTTC. This chain uses TRBV27 with TRBJ2-5, with TRBD1 matching over 7 bases. Germline V CDR1 and CDR2: MNHEY, SMNVEV (reference sequence). The CDR3 is made up of 16 amino acids. Trimming cost V 4 bases and J 5 bases; bases outside gene matches: 13.

CDR3 in amino acids: CASSVGAVNTEAFF. The CDR3 DNA sequence: TGTGCCAGCAGCGTGGGGGCCGTGAACACTGAAGCTTTCTTT. This sequence joins TRBV9 and TRBJ1-1; possible D gene TRBD1, 6 bases. Germline CDR1 is SGDLS and CDR2 is YYNGEE. V lost 2 bases and J lost 0, with 8 bases in between. This CDR3 is 14 amino acids long. Full variable domain (remainder filled in from reference TRBV9 and TRBJ1-1): DSGVTQTPKHLITATGQRVTLRCSPRSGDLSVYWYQQSLDQGLQFLIQYYNGEERAKGNILERFSAQQFPDLHSELNLSSLELGDSALYFCASSVGAVNTEAFFGQGTRLTVV.

Many counts were recorded for this clone. The genes are TRBV2 and TRBJ1-4; D call uncertain. The CDR3 runs 10 residues. CDR1 is SNHLY and CDR2 is FYNNEI in the germline V gene. V lost 8 bases to trimming and J lost 8 bases, with 6 bases between them. The CDR3 is CASVLEKLFF. CDR3 DNA sequence: TGTGCCAGCGTGTTGGAAAAACTGTTTTTT.

The chain recombines TRBV4-2 with TRBJ2-1; TRBD2 agrees at 13 bases. J lost 7 bases, V lost 1 base, and 13 bases had no gene match. The CDR3 sequence is 19 residues long. Germline CDR1 is LGHNA and CDR2 is YNFKEQ. The CDR3 loop reads CASSQGPRGLAGVDNEQFF. In nucleotides, the CDR3 is TGTGCCAGCAGCCAAGGGCCTCGCGGACTAGCGGGAGTTGATAATGAGCAGTTCTTC.

V usage is TRBV11-1 and J usage is TRBJ2-7, with D perhaps assigned TRBD1 or TRBD2 (5 bases each). This CDR3 is 16 amino acids long. Per germline, CDR1 SGHAT and CDR2 FQDESV (reference sequence). V was pared by 3 bases and J by 2 bases, with 17 bases between. DNA of the CDR3: TGTGCCAGCAGCTTTATGAGGGGTTCCCAGCCCTACGAGCAGTACTTC. This gives the protein CASSFMRGSQPYEQYF.

Concerning this clone itself: A read error is possible here, since a much larger clone lies one base away. The chain uses TRBV11-2 and TRBJ2-3, with D possibly called TRBD1 or TRBD2 (5 bases each). V was cut by 5 bases and J by 2 bases, with 8 bases left in between. The V gene's germline CDR1 is SGHAT and CDR2 FQNNGV. The CDR3 has 13 residues. The CDR3 protein is CASSRDLTDTQYF. CDR3 coding DNA: TGTGCCAGCAGCCGGGACCTCACAGATACGCAGTATTTT.

The chain carries TRBV2 and TRBJ2-7; 7 nucleotides match TRBD2. CDR1 SNHLY and CDR2 FYNNEI come from the germline V gene. V trimming: 4 bases; J trimming: 2 bases; junction bases outside the gene matches: 8. The length of the CDR3 is 15 residues. The CDR3 nucleotides read TGTGCCAGCAGTGGACCGGGAGGAGGCACCTACGAGCAGTACTTC. As protein: CASSGPGGGTYEQYF.

The rearrangement links TRBV7-9 to TRBJ2-5, with D uncertain. Germline-derived CDR1 and CDR2 are SEHNR and FQNEAQ (reference sequence). This CDR3 has 11 residues. V lost 4 bases and J lost 7, with 7 bases in between. The CDR3 nucleotides are TGTGCCAGCAGCTCGAGAGGGACCCAGTACTTC. Protein: CASSSRGTQYF.

The chain recombines TRBV29-1 with TRBJ2-7, with 7 bases fitting TRBD1. This CDR3 comprises 11 residues. The germline V gene has CDR1 SQVTM and CDR2 ANQGSEA. With 7 bases clipped from V and 5 bases from J, the junction kept 5 bases outside the gene matches. CDR3 bases: TGCAGCGCCGACAGGGACCACGAGCAGTACTTC. This translates into CSADRDHEQYF.

The CDR3 DNA reads as TGTGCCAGCTCACCAGTGGCGGGAGGGCCTAACAATGAGCAGTTCTTC. As protein: CASSPVAGGPNNEQFF. The chain carries TRBV18 and TRBJ2-1; 9 positions match TRBD2. CDR1 and CDR2 from the germline V gene are KGHSH and LQKENI. CDR3 length: 16 residues. The V segment lost 2 bases and the J segment 5 bases; nucleotides outside the gene matches: 7.

This clone was seen a single time. This sequence joins TRBV9 and TRBJ2-7; D gene unclear. The V end lost 3 bases, the J end lost 3 bases, and 7 bases lay between the germline ends. The CDR3 has 12 amino acids. Germline V gene data show CDR1 as SGDLS and CDR2 as YYNGEE. As DNA, the CDR3 is TGTGCCAGCAGCGCGGCGGACTACGAGCAGTACTTC. Translation gives CASSAADYEQYF.

The gene calls are TRBV5-4 and TRBJ1-4, with unresolved D. Germline lookup yields CDR1 SGHNT and CDR2 YYREEE (reference sequence). There are 15 residues in the CDR3. Trimming left V 0 bases short and J 3 bases short, with 9 bases between. CDR3 protein: CASSLGGSANEKLFF. CDR3 bases: TGTGCCAGCAGCTTGGGTGGGTCCGCTAATGAAAAACTGTTTTTT.

This sequence joins TRBV5-4 and TRBJ2-1; D uncertain. The CDR3 loop spans 17 amino acids. Germline V lookup: CDR1 SGHNT, CDR2 YYREEE (reference sequence). V gave up 5 bases and J gave up 7 bases, with 25 bases separating them. The CDR3 nucleotides are TGTGCCAGCAGAGGTGGGTGGGCCGAGTCCCTCTCAAATGAGCAGTTCTTC. As protein: CASRGGWAESLSNEQFF.